This is a list of T cell receptor beta chains from one sample in a study of CD4 T cell repertoires in COVID-19. The table came from immunoSEQ multiplex PCR; TCRdb's copy has only in-frame clones and leaves some out. Of 60,000 to 90,000 clones detected, under 90% appear once; the ten largest clones hold roughly 0.6%. The sequencing here drew on CD4+ T cells from peripheral blood, taken after recovery from COVID-19. Receptor source: a human donor who had COVID-19. CDR3s leave out the opening cysteine and the closing phenylalanine or tryptophan.

TRBJ2-3,TRBV6-5,ASLVAGTDTQY
TRBJ2-3,TRBV27,ASSLVRGKREGRGDTQY
TRBJ1-6,TRBV7-8,ASSLPRAGNSPLH
TRBJ1-1,TRBV10-3,AISGQGATTEAF
TRBJ1-2,TRBV20-1,SASTGAVKSNYGYT
TRBJ2-2,TRBV5-1,ASSLLQSGNTGELF
TRBJ2-7,TRBV18,ASSPPRGLPYEQY
TRBJ2-5,TRBV6-6,ASSPNPLAGGETQY
TRBJ2-7,TRBV11-2,ASSLGDRYEQY
TRBJ2-2,TRBV10-3,AISPVQVPGELF
TRBJ2-4,TRBV2,ASSDGPGGVGIQY
TRBJ2-7,TRBV5-1,ASSLGPTSGTSSYEQY
TRBJ2-5,TRBV3-1/TRBV3-2,ASSSTSGRGETQY
TRBJ2-2,TRBV6-1,ASSEVAASGELF
TRBJ2-7,TRBV11-2,ASSYLPVGRYEQY
TRBJ2-1,TRBV19,ASSIRQGTSYEQF
TRBJ2-7,TRBV9,ASSVGGGWTYEQY
TRBJ2-2,TRBV7-2,ASGSFGGMDTGELF
TRBJ2-7,TRBV10-3,AISDTTSSYEQY
TRBJ1-5,TRBV7-9,ASSSSGANQPQH
TRBJ1-3,TRBV3-1/TRBV3-2,ASSWPGQRNTIY
TRBJ1-2,TRBV6-5,ASSYSIANGYT
TRBJ2-7,TRBV5-1,ASSPRQGASYEQY
TRBJ1-5,TRBV3-1/TRBV3-2,ASSPTGQGDNQPQH
TRBJ1-6,TRBV5-1,ASSLGVHPANSPLH
TRBJ2-1,TRBV24-1,ATSDLEASGSYNEQF
TRBJ1-1,TRBV6-1,ASSEVGGGGTEAF
TRBJ1-2,TRBV11-2,ASRRDGGSYGYT
TRBJ2-3,TRBV10-3,AIRQGGGGSTDTQY
TRBJ1-2,TRBV19,ATSEGYYGYT
TRBJ2-1,TRBV21-1,ASSKKEGFTYNEQF
TRBJ2-5,TRBV19,ASSNPTRGQETQY
TRBJ1-1,TRBV14,ASSQDRSVTEAF
TRBJ2-3,TRBV10-1,ASSPGLARNTQY
TRBJ2-3,TRBV7-7,ASSPQSPGLAGGLATTQY
TRBJ1-1,TRBV20-1,SARDTPEAF